This T cell receptor (beta chain) stems from a study of T cell repertoires in cytomegalovirus infection. Study-level information: The authors relied on CMV epitopes, both recently identified HLA-C-restricted and well-studied HLA-B-restricted. Indications came from public TCR beta signatures; they pointed to CMV infection and to a matching HLA type.

A few counts support this clonotype. The antigen is not known. Trimming stripped 9 bases from V and 4 bases from J, with 16 bases between. The length of the CDR3 is 14 residues. Germline CDR1 is SNHLY and CDR2 is FYNNEI. TCRdb processed the reads anew with MiXCR; each CDR3 protein has one entry. This sample has under 30,000 distinct CDR3 sequences, with more than 20% found just once. This TCR derives from a human donor in good health (CMV status not recorded). Some clones in this sample may be carry-over from other donors' samples. The genes are TRBV2 and TRBJ1-5, with D hard to call. Sequencing was performed on CD8+ T cells from cultured PBMCs, taken from culture after CMV antigen stimulation. In DNA form, the CDR3 reads TGTGCCAGTTGGACGGGAGGAGGAAATCAGCCCCAGCATTTT. Amino acids: CASWTGGGNQPQHF.